The clone carrying this T cell receptor (beta chain) was seen just once. The sample belongs to a study of blood T cell repertoires in COVID-19. Study at large: There were acute and convalescent COVID-19 samples, and they came from the United States, Italy and Spain. PBMCs, B-cell-depleted T cells, or T cells provided the cDNA or gDNA that made up the material.

The germline V gene has CDR1 SEHNR and CDR2 FQNEAQ (reference sequence). CDR3 length: 15 amino acids. V shed 3 bases and J shed 0 bases, with 9 bases lying between them. Authors' analysis steps: Using reference gene primer amplification, nucleated cell counts were estimated. Some clones are missing from TCRdb's copy, which holds only in-frame ones; the method was immunoSEQ multiplex PCR. V, J and clone size reflect that table, while D and trimming were determined from the DNA. Of approximately 90,000 clones in the sample, around 85% were seen once. Sequencing was carried out using peripheral blood. The chain links TRBV7-9 to TRBJ1-3, with a tentative D call TRBD1 (5 bases). The origin of this receptor is a man between 65 and 85 years old with acute or convalescent COVID-19. In nucleotides, the CDR3 is TGTGCCAGCAGCTTCCTCGGGGGCTCTGGAAACACCATATATTTT. Protein: CASSFLGGSGNTIYF.